This TCR beta chain comes out of a study of blood T cell repertoires in COVID-19. Study-wide background: The United States, Italy and Spain were the sources of the acute and convalescent COVID-19 samples. PBMCs, B-cell-depleted T cells, or T cells were the source of the cDNA or gDNA that made up the material.

Libraries were prepared by immunoSEQ multiplex PCR; TCRdb keeps only in-frame clonotypes and omits some of them. Of some 250,000 clones listed, roughly nine tenths are singletons. This clone occurred once. Germline CDR1 and CDR2: SGHAT and FQNNGV. With V trimmed by 6 bases and J by 7 bases, 17 bases remained unmatched. The CDR3 has 16 residues. Seattle enrolled patients during active infection and tracked them longitudinally. The origin of this receptor is a woman younger than 45 with COVID-19, enrolled during active disease. The chain is built from TRBV11-2 and TRBJ2-5, with 7 nucleotides matching TRBD2. The specimen was peripheral blood. The CDR3 here is CASSLPGAGISGTQYF. For the CDR3, the DNA is TGTGCCAGCAGTTTACCGGGAGCGGGAATTTCTGGGACCCAGTACTTC.